This T cell receptor beta chain was recorded in a study of shared clonotypes between healthy human individuals. Study results and caveats: With a few donors compared, around 4.7% of naive CD4 clonotypes were shared. At large depth, rarefaction still showed sorted-subset sequencing to be incomplete.

How the authors handled the data: ImmunoSEQ yielded junction-only sequences lacking quality scores, so filtering differed. Assay used: immunoSEQ multiplex PCR; TCRdb lists only in-frame clones, some missing. D and trimming come from the DNA, and the V and J calls and clone size come from that table. The table lists 1.6 million or so clones, 98% to 99% of them singletons. Germline assignment: CDR1 KGHSH and CDR2 LQKENI. The CDR3 loop spans 12 amino acids. V was trimmed by 2 bases and J by 8 bases, leaving 6 bases between them. On this clone itself: Its antigen is not known. Different DNA sequences within this sample yield the same CDR3.

The rearrangement joins TRBV18 to TRBJ1-4; no clear D gene. The receptor's source is a man aged 30 to 45 in good health. The sequenced sample consisted of naive CD4+ T cells sorted from blood. Described subset: CD45RA+ positively selected. For the CDR3, the DNA is TGTGCCAGCTCACCAAGCTCCGAAAAACTGTTTTTT. Its translation is CASSPSSEKLFF.